These 7 T cell receptor beta chains were all obtained from the same sample, sequenced in a study of radiotherapy plus CTLA-4 blockade in lung cancer. Measured with immunoSEQ multiplex PCR; TCRdb has only the in-frame clones, and not every one. The sample carries approximately 41,000 clones, about 74% recorded once. The sequences come from peripheral blood, collected from a patient treated with radiotherapy plus ipilimumab. These receptors were collected from a human donor with non-small cell lung cancer who had stable disease on radiotherapy plus ipilimumab.

This sequence joins TRBV6-1 and TRBJ1-2, with D possibly matching TRBD1 (5 bases). The germline V and J ends were trimmed by 4 bases and 1 base, with 13 bases remaining between them. Germline CDR1 is MNHNS and CDR2 is SASEGT. This CDR3 spans 15 amino acids. The CDR3 DNA follows: TGTGCCAGCAGTGCCCCCACAGGATTTAACTATGGCTACACCTTC. It yields the protein CASSAPTGFNYGYTF.

This chain links TRBV29-1 with TRBJ2-1, with TRBD2 matching over 7 bases. The V gene end was trimmed by 7 bases and the J gene end by 9 bases; junction bases not matched to a gene: 9. CDR1 and CDR2 from the germline V gene are SQVTM and ANQGSEA. The CDR3 is 12 amino acids. CDR3 loop: CSGGLVWAEQFF. As DNA, the CDR3 is TGCAGCGGTGGACTAGTCTGGGCTGAGCAGTTCTTC.

The gene calls are TRBV7-3 and TRBJ1-1; no definite D call. Trimming cost V 4 bases and J 0 bases, with 9 bases left between them. The CDR3 loop spans 14 amino acids. Germline V lookup: CDR1 SGHTA, CDR2 FQGTGA. CDR3 protein: CASSSNAVNTEAFF. The CDR3 DNA is TGTGCCAGCAGCTCAAATGCAGTGAACACTGAAGCTTTCTTT. Looking up the rest from reference TRBV7-3 and TRBJ1-1 gives the full variable domain: GAGVSQTPSNKVTEKGKYVELRCDPISGHTALYWYRQSLGQGPEFLIYFQGTGAADDSGLPNDRFFAVRPEGSVSTLKIQRTERGDSAVYLCASSSNAVNTEAFFGQGTRLTVV.

Sample share makes this clone medium-sized (0.01 to 0.1%). J is TRBJ1-1 and V is TRBV29-1; D is possibly TRBD1 (6 bases). This CDR3 has 15 residues. Trimming took off 4 bases at V and 1 base at J, with 16 bases between the two ends. Germline V gene data show CDR1 as SQVTM and CDR2 as ANQGSEA. The CDR3 region is CSVGDNRRKNTEAFF. DNA for the CDR3: TGCAGCGTTGGGGACAACCGTAGAAAGAACACTGAAGCTTTCTTT.

V is TRBV4-2 and J is TRBJ1-2; 8 bases line up with TRBD1. Trimming at V came to 2 bases and at J to 5 bases, leaving 4 bases not matched to a gene. CDR1 LGHNA and CDR2 YNFKEQ come from the germline V gene. The CDR3 is made up of 14 amino acids. CDR3 region: CASSQFRTGYGYTF. The CDR3, as DNA: TGTGCCAGCAGCCAATTTCGGACAGGGTATGGCTACACCTTC.

The V call is TRBV5-1, the J call TRBJ2-3; 8 bases are shared with TRBD2. V dropped 1 base and J dropped 0; count of bases not matched to a gene: 4. The CDR3 is made up of 16 amino acids. Germline assignment: CDR1 SGHRS and CDR2 YFSETQ. CDR3 amino acids: CASSLRVAGSTDTQYF. CDR3 bases: TGCGCCAGCAGCTTGAGGGTAGCGGGGAGCACAGATACGCAGTATTTT.

This clone was recorded many times. Written as DNA, the CDR3 is TGTGCCAGCACAGGACAGGGGTCCTACGAGCAGTACTTC. Its protein is CASTGQGSYEQYF. The chain recombines TRBV6-6 with TRBJ2-7; 9 nucleotides match TRBD1. The CDR3 is 13 residues long. Germline V gene lookup returns CDR1 MNHNY and CDR2 SVGAGI (reference sequence). V shed 7 bases, J shed 1 base, and the junction held 2 bases outside the gene matches.